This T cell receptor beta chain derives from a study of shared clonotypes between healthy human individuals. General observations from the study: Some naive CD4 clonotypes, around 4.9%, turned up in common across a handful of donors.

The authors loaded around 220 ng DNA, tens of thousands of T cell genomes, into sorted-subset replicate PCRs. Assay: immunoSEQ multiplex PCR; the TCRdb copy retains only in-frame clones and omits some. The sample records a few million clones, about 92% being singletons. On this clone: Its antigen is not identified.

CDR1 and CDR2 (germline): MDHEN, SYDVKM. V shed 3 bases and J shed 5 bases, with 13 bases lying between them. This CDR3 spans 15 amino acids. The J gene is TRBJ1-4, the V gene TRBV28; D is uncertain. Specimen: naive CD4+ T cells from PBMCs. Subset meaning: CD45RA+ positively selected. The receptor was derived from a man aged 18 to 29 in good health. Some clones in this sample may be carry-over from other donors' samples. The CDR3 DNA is TGTGCCAGCAGTTTGCCCGGACCGCCCAATGAAAAACTGTTTTTT. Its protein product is CASSLPGPPNEKLFF.